This is a list of T cell receptor beta chains from one sample in a study of kidney transplant recipient with SARS-CoV-2 infection. TCRdb re-analysed the reads in MiXCR, keeping a single row per CDR3 protein. The sample shows 200,000 to 250,000 distinct CDR3 sequences, 29% of them seen only once. Specimen: a blood sample, collected at baseline and between days 110 and 120 from a kidney transplant recipient. These receptors were collected from a male patient in his 30s who had COVID-19 and was a kidney transplant recipient. The graft donor may have given rise to some T cells. Each CDR3 is given with its conserved first and last residue. The D gene is left open where the match is weak. The listing skips clone size in some rows; elsewhere it reads once, few, many or a size class.

V,size,D,J,CDR3,DNA
TRBV4-3,many,NA,TRBJ1-2,CASSQVPSTGVEGYTF,TGCGCCAGCAGCCAAGTTCCCTCGACAGGAGTAGAAGGCTACACCTTC
TRBV12-3/TRBV12-4,many,NA,TRBJ2-2,CASSFAATGELFF,TGTGCCAGCAGTTTCGCCGCCACTGGGGAGCTGTTTTTT
TRBV7-6,many,NA,TRBJ1-2,CASSHAGESRKTYGYTF,TGTGCCAGCAGCCATGCGGGTGAATCTCGAAAGACCTATGGCTACACCTTC
TRBV12-3/TRBV12-4,few,NA,TRBJ2-5,CASSLSALQETQYF,TGTGCCAGCAGTTTATCAGCGCTCCAAGAGACCCAGTACTTC
TRBV4-1,many,TRBD2,TRBJ2-3,CASSRRLAGGLTSTDTQYF,TGCGCCAGCAGCCGTAGACTAGCGGGAGGACTAACTAGCACAGATACGCAGTATTTT
TRBV28,many,NA,TRBJ2-7,CASSLLASEQYF,TGTGCCAGCAGTTTACTAGCGAGCGAGCAGTACTTC
TRBV11-2,many,NA,TRBJ1-2,CASSSPRVGAHGYTF,TGTGCCAGCAGCTCCCCGAGGGTAGGGGCGCATGGCTACACCTTC
TRBV7-2,few,NA,TRBJ1-1,CASSLGGVHTEAFF,TGTGCCAGCAGCTTGGGGGGGGTTCACACTGAAGCTTTCTTT
TRBV28,many,TRBD2,TRBJ2-7,CASSQLSGGRLFEQYF,TGTGCCAGCAGTCAACTTAGCGGGGGTCGATTATTCGAGCAGTACTTC
TRBV13,many,NA,TRBJ1-1,CASSPGGNTEAFF,TGTGCCAGCAGCCCCGGCGGAAACACTGAAGCTTTCTTT
TRBV10-3,many,NA,TRBJ1-2,CAIREPGGESYGYTF,TGTGCCATCAGGGAACCGGGAGGGGAGTCCTATGGCTACACCTTC
TRBV9,many,TRBD1,TRBJ1-2,CASAAGQVPGYTF,TGTGCCAGCGCCGCGGGACAGGTCCCTGGCTACACCTTC
TRBV7-6,many,NA,TRBJ2-1,CASSLGASGYEQFF,TGTGCCAGCAGCTTAGGTGCGAGCGGGTATGAGCAGTTCTTC
TRBV9,few,NA,TRBJ2-1,CASSVVSSYNEQFF,TGTGCCAGCAGCGTAGTGAGTTCCTACAATGAGCAGTTCTTC
TRBV5-5,many,NA,TRBJ1-2,CASSGVVSRKTYGYTF,TGTGCCAGCTCAGGTGTTGTCTCGCGAAAGACCTATGGCTACACCTTC
TRBV23-1,NA,NA,TRBJ1-2,CASGVRQLRRKTYGYTF,TGCGCCAGCGGTGTACGTCAGCTACGCAGAAAGACCTATGGCTACACCTTC
TRBV20-1,many,TRBD1,TRBJ2-2,CSARTQGARNTGELFF,TGCAGTGCTAGAACCCAGGGGGCGCGGAACACCGGGGAGCTGTTTTTT
TRBV6-5,many,NA,TRBJ2-2,CASSYRGSSGELFF,TGTGCCAGCAGTTACCGGGGGTCGAGCGGGGAGCTGTTTTTT
TRBV11-3,many,NA,TRBJ1-2,CASSLEYDLGKTYGYTF,TGTGCCAGCAGCTTGGAATACGATCTCGGAAAGACCTATGGCTACACCTTC
TRBV11-3,NA,NA,TRBJ1-2,CASSALADLRKTYGYTF,TGTGCCAGCAGCGCTCTTGCCGATCTCAGAAAGACCTATGGCTACACCTTC
TRBV3-2,many,NA,TRBJ2-5,CASSQVSGDGETQYF,TGTGCCAGCAGCCAAGTTTCAGGGGACGGCGAGACCCAGTACTTC
TRBV14,many,TRBD2,TRBJ2-2,CASSLTSGLYRELFF,TGTGCCAGCAGCCTGACTAGCGGCCTATACCGGGAGCTGTTTTTT
TRBV7-2,NA,NA,TRBJ2-1,CASSFSTNNEQFF,TGTGCCAGCAGCTTCTCCACGAACAATGAGCAGTTCTTC
TRBV7-9,NA,TRBD1,TRBJ2-1,CANSLAPGTGGTYNEQFF,TGTGCCAACAGCTTAGCGCCCGGGACAGGGGGCACCTACAATGAGCAGTTCTTC
TRBV9,NA,TRBD2,TRBJ2-1,CASSVFSGGYNEQFF,TGTGCCAGCAGCGTATTCAGCGGGGGTTACAATGAGCAGTTCTTC
TRBV29-1,many,TRBD2,TRBJ2-1,CSAKTSGRAMYEQFF,TGCAGCGCTAAGACTAGCGGGAGGGCCATGTATGAGCAGTTCTTC
TRBV3-1,many,NA,TRBJ1-1,CASSCDRPISIRTEAFF,TGTGCCAGCAGCTGTGATCGTCCCATTTCAATTCGCACTGAAGCTTTCTTT
TRBV5-4,many,TRBD2,TRBJ2-3,CASSLVAGGDTDTQYF,TGTGCCAGCAGCTTGGTAGCGGGAGGCGACACAGATACGCAGTATTTT
TRBV18,NA,NA,TRBJ1-2,CASSVVRDIWKTYGYTF,TGTGCCAGCTCAGTTGTGCGGGACATTTGGAAGACCTATGGCTACACCTTC
TRBV4-3,many,NA,TRBJ1-2,CASSITAGRRKTYGYTF,TGCGCCAGCAGCATAACAGCAGGACGTCGAAAGACCTATGGCTACACCTTC
TRBV19,many,TRBD1,TRBJ1-5,CASSTRDRPLNQPQHF,TGTGCCAGTAGTACCCGGGACAGGCCATTAAATCAGCCCCAGCATTTT
TRBV6-6,many,NA,TRBJ2-7,CASSSTSTVSNEQYF,TGTGCCAGCAGTTCAACGTCCACAGTCTCCAACGAGCAGTACTTC
TRBV5-1,many,TRBD2,TRBJ2-2,CASSLGLAGEAGELFF,TGCGCCAGCAGCTTGGGGCTAGCGGGAGAGGCCGGGGAGCTGTTTTTT
TRBV5-1,many,TRBD2,TRBJ2-7,CASTPGLAGASFSEQYF,TGCGCCAGCACTCCCGGACTAGCGGGAGCCTCCTTTAGCGAGCAGTACTTC
TRBV11-3,few,TRBD1,TRBJ2-1,CASSPEPGQMLNEQFF,TGTGCCAGCAGCCCAGAGCCGGGACAGATGTTAAATGAGCAGTTCTTC
TRBV6-1,NA,TRBD2,TRBJ2-1,CASSEAHQGLAFYNEQIF,TGTGCCAGCAGTGAAGCGCATCAGGGACTAGCGTTCTACAATGAGCAGATCTTC
TRBV5-6,few,NA,TRBJ2-3,CASSLVSGLNTDTQYF,TGTGCCAGCAGCTTGGTTTCTGGACTTAACACAGATACGCAGTATTTT
TRBV12-3/TRBV12-4,many,TRBD1,TRBJ1-2,CASSTGTGVLRDGYTF,TGTGCCAGCAGCACCGGGACAGGGGTCCTTAGGGATGGCTACACCTTC
TRBV5-3,many,NA,TRBJ1-2,CARDYKVVRKTYGYTF,TGTGCCAGAGATTATAAAGTGGTGAGAAAGACCTATGGCTACACCTTC
TRBV30,many,NA,TRBJ2-2,CAWKIGSKWTGRAGELFF,TGTGCCTGGAAAATTGGTAGTAAATGGACAGGGAGGGCCGGGGAGCTGTTTTTT
TRBV13,many,NA,TRBJ1-3,CASSLVQAGNTIYF,TGTGCCAGCAGCTTAGTTCAAGCTGGAAACACCATATATTTT
TRBV3-1,NA,NA,TRBJ2-3,CASSQRQTGGTNTQYF,TGTGCCAGCAGCCAACGGCAAACCGGGGGCACAAATACGCAGTATTTT
TRBV5-6,many,NA,TRBJ1-4,CASREAGRTNEKLFF,TGTGCCAGCAGGGAGGCGGGGCGGACTAATGAAAAACTGTTTTTT
TRBV3-1,many,NA,TRBJ1-2,CASSISHTLRKTYGYTF,TGTGCCAGCAGCATCTCGCACACCCTTCGAAAGACCTATGGCTACACCTTC
TRBV5-1,NA,NA,TRBJ1-6,CASSFGDPRSYNSPLHF,TGCGCCAGCTCCTTTGGAGACCCACGCTCCTATAATTCACCCCTCCACTTT
TRBV7-1,many,NA,TRBJ1-2,CASSLDIHEGKTYGYTF,TGTGCCAGCAGCTTAGACATTCACGAGGGAAAGACCTATGGCTACACCTTC
TRBV7-9,many,NA,TRBJ1-2,CASSYHSYHGKTYGYTF,TGTGCCAGCAGCTATCATTCATACCATGGAAAGACCTATGGCTACACCTTC
TRBV5-1,many,NA,TRBJ2-3,CASSYSTDTQYF,TGTGCCAGCAGTTACAGCACAGATACGCAGTATTTT
TRBV27,many,TRBD1,TRBJ1-2,CASRTTPRTGANYGYTF,TGTGCCAGCAGAACTACCCCCCGGACAGGAGCCAACTATGGCTACACCTTC
TRBV20-1,many,NA,TRBJ1-6,CSARDPPGNNSPLHF,TGCAGTGCTAGAGATCCGCCCGGGAATAATTCACCCCTCCACTTT
TRBV19,many,NA,TRBJ1-2,CASSIVTVPQSTYGYTF,TGTGCCAGTAGTATAGTAACGGTTCCCCAATCCACCTATGGCTACACCTTC
TRBV23-1,many,NA,TRBJ1-3,CASSLGQTSGNTIYF,TGCGCCAGCAGCCTTGGACAGACCTCTGGAAACACCATATATTTT
TRBV3-1,NA,NA,TRBJ2-2,CASSRVLPISGLTGELFF,TGTGCCAGCAGCAGGGTGCTTCCCATTTCAGGCTTGACCGGGGAGCTGTTTTTT
TRBV30,few,NA,TRBJ1-1,CAWSKGGGGAFF,TGTGCCTGGAGTAAAGGGGGGGGGGGAGCTTTCTTT
TRBV11-2,many,NA,TRBJ2-7,CASSLNGGGSYEQYF,TGTGCCAGCAGCTTAAACGGGGGAGGATCCTACGAGCAGTACTTC